This T cell receptor (beta chain) was sequenced in a study of beta chain features in type 1 diabetes (dated by TCRdb to the late 2010s). Context from the whole study: Mean age, gender distribution, total cell number and subset yield were not different between patients and healthy donors. A total of 100 million to 110 million sorted cells were examined across all samples, and a strong correlation was observed between cell number per subset and RNA yield. The study compared the TCRB repertoires of sorted circulating CD4+ T cell subsets in recently diagnosed type 1 diabetes patients with those in matched healthy donors. Naive and central memory subsets were obtained from all 30 or so donors, but regulatory and stem cell-like memory subsets were isolated from only 8 patients and roughly 8 healthy donors. The paper's findings and limits, for the study overall: Type 1 diabetes patients showed a moderate but significant shortening of TCRB CDR3 length in all four CD4+ subsets. Naive, central memory and regulatory TCRB repertoires appeared to be more alike among patients than among healthy donors. PCR may preferentially amplify shorter templates, but because patient and control samples were amplified and corrected together, any resulting skew would affect both groups equally. Only small numbers of individuals were included in the HLA sub-analyses, which left unresolved whether HLA type had any influence on TCRB rearrangement. Because cDNA was sequenced instead of genomic DNA, activated cells with high expression could be over-represented, although the groups did not differ in activation or CD3 levels. Patients with type 1 diabetes made fewer insertions and deleted more nucleotides at VDJ recombination sites, implying thymic rearrangement abnormalities.

Points on this clone: Its antigen has not been determined. Per-base qualities were not stored, and no clone one base away is much larger.

There are 15 amino acids in the CDR3, from cysteine to phenylalanine inclusive. Of all the DNA, just the CDR3 is kept, 45 bases in frame from base 1. V lost 0 bases and J lost 5 bases; the stretch between them is 13 bases long. The CDR1 and CDR2 encoded by the germline V gene are LGHNA and YSLEER. The entire isolated RNA was reverse transcribed using the High Capacity cDNA Reverse Transcription Kit, and thus expressed TCRB transcripts were sequenced. Deep immunoSEQ sequencing was applied to naive, central memory and regulatory T cell samples, giving an average of roughly 3.6 million total reads per sample. After sorted cells were lysed in RLT buffer, RNA was extracted with DNase-treated RNeasy Micro or Mini kits, with the choice depending on cell number. To prevent cross-contamination, every cell subset was processed on its own, while patient and healthy donor samples were processed together. The immunoSEQ multiplex PCR was used to amplify TCRB sequences from cDNA, generating 87-bp fragments that spanned the CDR3 region. Sequencing of the amplicons was done on the Illumina HiSeq platform. Turning to the authors' computational methods: PCR bias was corrected computationally using synthetic template baselines, and reads within Hamming distance 2 were collapsed, with unmergeable singletons discarded. Reads were aligned against IMGT to assign V, D and J genes, CDR3 length and insertions or deletions at six rearrangement sites. Within each subset, clonotype counts were normalized to sorted cell number, after which true diversity and Gini coefficients were computed with the tcR R package. Repertoire sharing was quantified using the overlap coefficient calculated on TCRB nucleotide sequences. As a proxy for the pre-selection repertoire, out-of-frame TCRB sequences from naive cells were analyzed. TCRdb holds this immuneACCESS table with in-frame rearrangements only. Some clones are missing; in checked studies, unresolved V genes explain under half, and the rest has no known cause. V and J calls plus clone size are reproduced from that table; the DNA served to infer D and trimming. The sample table holds 430,000 or so clones, of which 9.5% to 12% were seen once. The top ten constitute 0.045% to 0.05% of the sample.

A single peripheral blood draw of roughly 0.11 L on average was collected from each donor into heparinised tubes. Using a panel that included CD45RO, CCR7, CD25, CD127, CD95 and CD27, naive, central memory, regulatory and stem cell-like memory CD4+ T cells were sorted on a BD FACSAria II. A purity above 98% was achieved for all sorted populations. Right away, PBMCs were isolated by Lymphoprep density gradient centrifugation and were stained directly, with no culture step. To minimize batch effects, samples were stained and sorted in pairs, one healthy donor with one patient per experiment. The sequence came from a woman between 18 and 29 years old in good health. In this chain, TRBV4-3 is recombined with TRBJ1-2; no D segment can be confidently identified. Sequenced sample: naive CD4+ T cells from blood. Interpreted using the paper, the cell subset or site label stands for: true naive CD4+ T cells. The CDR3 region has the sequence CASSQDVGNFYGYTF. The nucleotides read TGCGCCAGCAGCCAAGATGTCGGGAATTTTTATGGCTACACCTTC.